The clone carrying this T cell receptor (beta chain) has just a few counts. Its antigen is currently unknown. With the read ending 3 residues before the CDR3 end, the germline J gene is used to fill in that end. This sample is drawn from a study of T cell clonality in common variable immunodeficiency. Study-level findings and limits: Reportedly, TCR beta sequences from common variable immunodeficiency showed fewer deletions and N-nucleotide insertions. CVID subjects shared fewer TCRbeta clones than healthy controls did. T cell subpopulation sequencing would be needed to explain CVID clonality.

This CDR3 comprises 13 residues. With 4 bases clipped from V and 3 bases from J, the junction kept 3 bases outside the gene matches. Generated by immunoSEQ multiplex PCR, the TCRdb table keeps only in-frame clones and is missing some. This set yields approximately 20,000 clones and no singletons; the top ten hold approximately 2.4%. The receptor was isolated from a human donor with common variable immunodeficiency. Sequencing input: peripheral blood mononuclear cells. The rearrangement links TRBV5-3 to TRBJ2-5; 7 bases agree with TRBD2. TRBV5-3 is sorted into the ORF group, with uncertain function. The DNA read from the CDR3 is TGTGCCAGAAGCGGCGCGGGAGAAGAGACC. Translating it yields CARSGAGEET. The whole CDR3 reads CARSGAGEETQYF.